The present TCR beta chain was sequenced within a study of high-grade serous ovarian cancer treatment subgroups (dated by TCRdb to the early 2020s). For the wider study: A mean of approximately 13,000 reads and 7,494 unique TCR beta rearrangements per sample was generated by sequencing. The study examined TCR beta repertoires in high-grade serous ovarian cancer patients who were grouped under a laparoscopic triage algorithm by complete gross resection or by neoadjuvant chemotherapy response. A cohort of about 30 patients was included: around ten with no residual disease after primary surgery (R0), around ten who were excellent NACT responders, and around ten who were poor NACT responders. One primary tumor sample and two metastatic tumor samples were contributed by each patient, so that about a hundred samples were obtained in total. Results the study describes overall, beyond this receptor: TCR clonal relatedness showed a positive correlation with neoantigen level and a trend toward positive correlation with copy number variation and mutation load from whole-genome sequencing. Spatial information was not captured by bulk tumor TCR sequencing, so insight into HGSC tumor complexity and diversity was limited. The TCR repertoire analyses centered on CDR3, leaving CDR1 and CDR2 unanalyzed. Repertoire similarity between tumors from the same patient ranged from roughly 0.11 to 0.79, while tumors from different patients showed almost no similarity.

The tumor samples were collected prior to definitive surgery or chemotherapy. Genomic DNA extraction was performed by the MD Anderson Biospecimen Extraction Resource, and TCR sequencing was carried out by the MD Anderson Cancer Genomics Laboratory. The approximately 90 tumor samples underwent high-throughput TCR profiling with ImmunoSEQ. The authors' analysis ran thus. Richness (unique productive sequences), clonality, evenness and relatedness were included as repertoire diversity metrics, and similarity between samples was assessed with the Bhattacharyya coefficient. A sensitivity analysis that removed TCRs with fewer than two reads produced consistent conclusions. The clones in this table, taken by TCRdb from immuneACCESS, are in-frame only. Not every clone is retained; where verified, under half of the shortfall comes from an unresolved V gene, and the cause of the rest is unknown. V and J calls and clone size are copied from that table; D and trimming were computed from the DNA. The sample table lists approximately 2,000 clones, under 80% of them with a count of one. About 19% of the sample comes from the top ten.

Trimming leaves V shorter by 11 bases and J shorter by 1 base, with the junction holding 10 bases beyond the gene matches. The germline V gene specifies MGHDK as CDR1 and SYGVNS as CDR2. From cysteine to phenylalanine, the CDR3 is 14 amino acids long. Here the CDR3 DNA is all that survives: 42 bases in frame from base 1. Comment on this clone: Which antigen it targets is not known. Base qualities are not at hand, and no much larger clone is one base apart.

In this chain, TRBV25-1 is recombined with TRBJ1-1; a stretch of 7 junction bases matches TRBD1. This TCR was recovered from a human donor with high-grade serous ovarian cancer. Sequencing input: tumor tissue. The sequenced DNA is TGTGCCTCGGCAAAGGCAGGGGGGAACACTGAAGCTTTCTTT. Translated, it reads CASAKAGGNTEAFF.